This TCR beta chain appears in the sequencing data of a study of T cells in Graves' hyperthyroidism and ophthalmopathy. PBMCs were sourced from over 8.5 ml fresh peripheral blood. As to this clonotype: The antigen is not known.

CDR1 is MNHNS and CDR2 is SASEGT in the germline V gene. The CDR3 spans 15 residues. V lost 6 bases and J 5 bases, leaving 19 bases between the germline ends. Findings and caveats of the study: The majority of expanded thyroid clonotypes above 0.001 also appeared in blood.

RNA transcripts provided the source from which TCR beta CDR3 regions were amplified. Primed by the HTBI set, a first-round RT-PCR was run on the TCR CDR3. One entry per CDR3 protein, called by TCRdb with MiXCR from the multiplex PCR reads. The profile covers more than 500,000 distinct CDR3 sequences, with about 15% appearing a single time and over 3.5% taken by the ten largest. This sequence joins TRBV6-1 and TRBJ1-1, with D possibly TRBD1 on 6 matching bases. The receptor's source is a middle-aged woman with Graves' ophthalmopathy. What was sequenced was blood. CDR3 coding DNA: TGTGCCAGCAGACCCGAAGGGGGGAGGTTGACTGAAGCTTTCTTT. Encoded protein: CASRPEGGRLTEAFF.